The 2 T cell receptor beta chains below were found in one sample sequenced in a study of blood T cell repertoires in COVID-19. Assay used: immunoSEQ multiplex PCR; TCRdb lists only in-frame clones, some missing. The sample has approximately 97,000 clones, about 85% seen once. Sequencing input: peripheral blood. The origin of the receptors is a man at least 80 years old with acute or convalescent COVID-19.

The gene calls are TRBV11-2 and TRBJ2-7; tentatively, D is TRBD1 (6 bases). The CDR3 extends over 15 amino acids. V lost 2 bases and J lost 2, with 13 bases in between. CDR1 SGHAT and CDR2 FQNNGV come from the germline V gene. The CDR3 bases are TGTGCCAGCAGCTTAACCGCAGGGGTACCCTACGAGCAGTACTTC. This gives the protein CASSLTAGVPYEQYF.

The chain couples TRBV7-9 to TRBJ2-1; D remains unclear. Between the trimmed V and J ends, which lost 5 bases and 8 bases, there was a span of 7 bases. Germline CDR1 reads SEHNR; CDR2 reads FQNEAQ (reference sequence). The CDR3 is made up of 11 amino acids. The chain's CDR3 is CASSLEYEQFF. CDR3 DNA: TGTGCCAGCAGCCTCGAGTATGAGCAGTTCTTC. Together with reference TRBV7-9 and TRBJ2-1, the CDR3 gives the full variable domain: DTGVSQNPRHKITKRGQNVTFRCDPISEHNRLYWYRQTLGQGPEFLTYFQNEAQLEKSRLLSDRFSAERPKGSFSTLEIQRTEQGDSAMYLCASSLEYEQFFGPGTRLTVL.